This TCR beta chain stems from a study of blood T cell repertoires in COVID-19. About the study: T cells, B-cell-depleted T cells, or PBMCs provided the cDNA or gDNA that served as material.

With V trimmed by 0 bases and J by 6 bases, 8 bases remained unmatched. This CDR3 spans 16 amino acids. Looked up from germline, CDR1 is WNHNN and CDR2 is SYGVQD (reference sequence). Clones were read by immunoSEQ multiplex PCR, and TCRdb kept only the in-frame ones, dropping some. The sample contains nearly 350,000 clones, about 88% of which appear only once. The rearrangement links TRBV10-1 to TRBJ2-1, with TRBD1 identical over 7 bases. This clonotype originated in a woman aged 25 to 39 who had recovered from COVID-19. Sequencing used PBMCs or T cells enriched from blood (not recorded which). The CDR3 here is CASSESRQGVGNEQFF. The CDR3 DNA follows: TGCGCCAGCAGTGAGTCCAGGCAGGGGGTGGGCAATGAGCAGTTCTTC.